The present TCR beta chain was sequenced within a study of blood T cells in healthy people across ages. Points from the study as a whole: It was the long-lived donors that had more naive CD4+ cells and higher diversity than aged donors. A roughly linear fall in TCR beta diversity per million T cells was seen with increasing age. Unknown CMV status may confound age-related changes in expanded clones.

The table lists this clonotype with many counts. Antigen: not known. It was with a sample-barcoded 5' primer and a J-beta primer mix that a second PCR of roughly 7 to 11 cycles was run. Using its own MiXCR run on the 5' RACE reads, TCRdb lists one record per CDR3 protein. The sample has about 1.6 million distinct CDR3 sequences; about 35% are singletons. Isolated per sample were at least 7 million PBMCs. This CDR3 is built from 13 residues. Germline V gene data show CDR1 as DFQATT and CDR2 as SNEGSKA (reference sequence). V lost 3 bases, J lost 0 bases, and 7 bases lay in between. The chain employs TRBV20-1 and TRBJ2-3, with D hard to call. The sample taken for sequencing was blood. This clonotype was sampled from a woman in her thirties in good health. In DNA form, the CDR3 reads TGCAGTGCTAGTCGGCCTAGCACAGATACGCAGTATTTT. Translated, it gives CSASRPSTDTQYF.